What follows describes a single T cell receptor beta chain. Its antigen is not known. This clone may be a read error of a much larger clone one base away. The sample comes from a study of T cell repertoires in cytomegalovirus infection. Background on the study: Evidence of both CMV infection and a matching HLA type came from public TCR beta signatures.

TCRdb re-called the reads with MiXCR, one entry per CDR3 protein. The sample shows around 440,000 distinct CDR3 sequences, roughly 10% of them seen only once. Study outcomes and limitations: Summed frequency of public TCR beta families distinguished CMV carriers with the relevant HLA. HLA-C-restricted, CMV-specific TCR beta clonotypes were dominant ex vivo.

The CDR3 is 14 residues long. The chain couples TRBV12-3 or TRBV12-4 to TRBJ1-3; D is unclear. This clonotype originated in a human donor in good health (CMV status not recorded). Some clones in this sample may be carry-over from other donors' samples. Sequencing was performed on PBMCs. The CDR3 here is CASNSGSAGNTTYF. The CDR3 region has the DNA TGTGCCAGCAACTCCGGGAGCGCTGGAAACACCACATATTTT.